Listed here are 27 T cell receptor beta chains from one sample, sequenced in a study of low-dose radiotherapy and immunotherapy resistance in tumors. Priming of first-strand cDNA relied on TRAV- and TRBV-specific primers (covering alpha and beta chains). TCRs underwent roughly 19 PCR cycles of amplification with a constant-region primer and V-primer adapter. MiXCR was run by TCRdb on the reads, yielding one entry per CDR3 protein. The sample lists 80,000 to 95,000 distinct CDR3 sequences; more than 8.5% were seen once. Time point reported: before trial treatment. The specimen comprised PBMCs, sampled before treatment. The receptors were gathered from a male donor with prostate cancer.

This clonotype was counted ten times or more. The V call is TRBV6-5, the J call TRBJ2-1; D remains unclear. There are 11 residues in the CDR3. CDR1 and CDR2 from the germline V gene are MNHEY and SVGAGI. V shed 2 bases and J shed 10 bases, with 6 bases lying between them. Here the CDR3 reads CASSYRQEQFF. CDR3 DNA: TGTGCCAGCAGTTACAGGCAGGAGCAGTTCTTC.

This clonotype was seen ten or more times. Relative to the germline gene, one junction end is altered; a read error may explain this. The CDR3 sequence is CASSLAPDRITNF. CDR3 nucleotide sequence: TGTGCCAGCAGCTTAGCACCAGACAGGATCACAAATTTT. The rearrangement joins TRBV7-6 to TRBJ1-3; D possibly corresponds to TRBD1 (6 bases). CDR1 and CDR2 (germline): SGHVS, FNYEAQ. The CDR3 runs to 13 residues. The variable domain in full, with the rest retrieved from reference TRBV7-6 and TRBJ1-3, is GAGVSQSPRYKVTKRGQDVALRCDPISGHVSLYWYRQALGQGPEFLTYFNYEAQQDKSGLPNDRFSAERPEGSISTLTIQRTEQRDSAMYRCASSLAPDRITNFGEGSWLTVV.

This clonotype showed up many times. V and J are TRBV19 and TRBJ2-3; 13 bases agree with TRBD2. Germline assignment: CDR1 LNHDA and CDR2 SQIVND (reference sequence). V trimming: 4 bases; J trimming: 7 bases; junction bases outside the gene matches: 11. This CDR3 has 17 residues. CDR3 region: CASSNFPGLAGLNTQYF. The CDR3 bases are TGTGCCAGTAGTAACTTTCCGGGACTAGCGGGACTCAATACGCAGTATTTT. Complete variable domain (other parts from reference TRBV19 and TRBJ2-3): DGGITQSPKYLFRKEGQNVTLSCEQNLNHDAMYWYRQDPGQGLRLIYYSQIVNDFQKGDIAEGYSVSREKKESFPLTVTSAQKNPTAFYLCASSNFPGLAGLNTQYFGPGTRLTVL.

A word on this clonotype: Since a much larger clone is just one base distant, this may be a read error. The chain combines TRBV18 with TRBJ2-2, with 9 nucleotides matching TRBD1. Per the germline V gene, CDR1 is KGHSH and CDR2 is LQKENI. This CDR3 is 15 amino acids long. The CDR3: CANSPRQGEAGELFF. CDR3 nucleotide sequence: TGTGCCAACTCACCACGACAGGGGGAGGCCGGGGAGCTGTTTTTT.

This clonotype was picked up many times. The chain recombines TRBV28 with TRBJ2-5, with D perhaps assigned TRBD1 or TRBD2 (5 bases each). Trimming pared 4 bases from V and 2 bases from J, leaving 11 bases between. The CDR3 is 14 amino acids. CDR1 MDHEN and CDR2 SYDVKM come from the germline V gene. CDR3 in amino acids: CASSSGTAQETQYF. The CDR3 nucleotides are TGTGCCAGCAGTTCCGGGACGGCACAAGAGACCCAGTACTTC. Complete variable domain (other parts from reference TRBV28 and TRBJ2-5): DVKVTQSSRYLVKRTGEKVFLECVQDMDHENMFWYRQDPGLGLRLIYFSYDVKMKEKGDIPEGYSVSREKKERFSLILESASTNQTSMYLCASSSGTAQETQYFGPGTRLLVL.

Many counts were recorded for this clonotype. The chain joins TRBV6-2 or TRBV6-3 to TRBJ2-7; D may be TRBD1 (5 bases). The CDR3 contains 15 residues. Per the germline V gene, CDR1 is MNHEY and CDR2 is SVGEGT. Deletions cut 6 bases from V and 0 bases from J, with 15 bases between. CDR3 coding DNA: TGTGCCAGCAGCTCGCGCGGACAAGCCTCCTACGAGCAGTACTTC. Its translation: CASSSRGQASYEQYF.

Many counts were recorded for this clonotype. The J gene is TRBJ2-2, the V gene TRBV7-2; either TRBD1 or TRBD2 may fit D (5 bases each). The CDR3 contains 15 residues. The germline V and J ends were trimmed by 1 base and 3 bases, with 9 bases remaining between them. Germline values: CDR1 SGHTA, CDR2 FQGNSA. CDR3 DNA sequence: TGTGCCAGCAGCTTAGTACTGGGGGACACCGGGGAGCTGTTTTTT. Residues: CASSLVLGDTGELFF.

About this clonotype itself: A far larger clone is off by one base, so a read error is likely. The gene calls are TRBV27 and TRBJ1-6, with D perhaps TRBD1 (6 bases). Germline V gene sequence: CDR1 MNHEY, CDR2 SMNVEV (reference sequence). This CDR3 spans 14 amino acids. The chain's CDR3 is CASSSAGVNSPLLF. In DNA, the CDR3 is TGTGCCAGCAGTTCCGCAGGGGTTAATTCACCCCTCCTCTTT.

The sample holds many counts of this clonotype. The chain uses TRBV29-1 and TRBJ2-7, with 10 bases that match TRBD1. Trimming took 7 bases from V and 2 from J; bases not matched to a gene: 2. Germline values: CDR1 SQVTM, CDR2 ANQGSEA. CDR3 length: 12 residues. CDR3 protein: CSAGTGAYEQYF. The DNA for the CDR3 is TGCAGCGCCGGGACAGGGGCCTACGAGCAGTACTTC.

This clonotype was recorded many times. The CDR3 DNA reads as TGCGCCAGCAGCCAAGATAGCGGGACAGGGTGGAATCAGCCCCAGCATTTT. Its protein product is CASSQDSGTGWNQPQHF. The rearrangement uses TRBV4-1 and TRBJ1-5; TRBD1 aligns across 9 bases. Germline values: CDR1 MGHRA, CDR2 YSYEKL. J lost 4 bases, V lost 0 bases, and 7 bases had no gene match. CDR3 length: 17 residues.

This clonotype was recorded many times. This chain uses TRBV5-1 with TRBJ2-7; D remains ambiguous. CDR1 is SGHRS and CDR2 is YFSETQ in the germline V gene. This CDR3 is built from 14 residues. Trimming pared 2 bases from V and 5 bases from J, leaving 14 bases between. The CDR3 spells CASSLGSSVDEQYF. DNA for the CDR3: TGCGCCAGCAGCTTAGGGTCTTCCGTGGACGAGCAGTACTTC.

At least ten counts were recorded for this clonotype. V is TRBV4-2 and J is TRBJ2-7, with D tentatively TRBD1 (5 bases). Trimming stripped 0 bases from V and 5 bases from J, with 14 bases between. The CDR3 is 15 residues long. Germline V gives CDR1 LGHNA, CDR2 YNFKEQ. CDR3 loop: CASSQDPTTVDEQYF. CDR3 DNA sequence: TGTGCCAGCAGCCAAGATCCCACGACAGTGGACGAGCAGTACTTC.

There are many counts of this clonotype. CDR3 loop: CASSIVRKPDRSYNEQFF. CDR3 in DNA: TGTGCCAGTAGTATAGTACGGAAACCAGACAGGAGCTACAATGAGCAGTTCTTC. The chain couples TRBV19 to TRBJ2-1; maybe TRBD1 (6 bases). The germline V gene has CDR1 LNHDA and CDR2 SQIVND (reference sequence). V lost 1 base and J 3 bases, leaving 19 bases between the germline ends. This CDR3 region has 18 residues.

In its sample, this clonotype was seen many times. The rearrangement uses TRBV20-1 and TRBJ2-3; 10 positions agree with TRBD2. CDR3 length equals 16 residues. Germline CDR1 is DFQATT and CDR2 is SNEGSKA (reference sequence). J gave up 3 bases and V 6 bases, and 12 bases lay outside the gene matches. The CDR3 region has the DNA TGCAGTGCCATCCCCGCCCTAGCGGGAGTGACAGATACGCAGTATTTT. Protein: CSAIPALAGVTDTQYF.

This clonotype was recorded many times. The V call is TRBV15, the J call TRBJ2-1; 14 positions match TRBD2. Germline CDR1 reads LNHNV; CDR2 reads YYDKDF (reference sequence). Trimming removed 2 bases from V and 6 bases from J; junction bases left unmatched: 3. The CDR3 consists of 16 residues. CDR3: CATSRLGLAGGNEQFF. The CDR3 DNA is TGTGCCACCAGCAGACTCGGACTAGCGGGAGGCAATGAGCAGTTCTTC.

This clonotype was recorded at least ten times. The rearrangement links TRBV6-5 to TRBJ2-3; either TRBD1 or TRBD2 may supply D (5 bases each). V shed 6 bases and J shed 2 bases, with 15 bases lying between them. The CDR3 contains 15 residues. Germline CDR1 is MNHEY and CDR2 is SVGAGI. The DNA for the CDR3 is TGTGCCAGCAGCCCCAGGGCCGGGAACACAGATACGCAGTATTTT. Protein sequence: CASSPRAGNTDTQYF.

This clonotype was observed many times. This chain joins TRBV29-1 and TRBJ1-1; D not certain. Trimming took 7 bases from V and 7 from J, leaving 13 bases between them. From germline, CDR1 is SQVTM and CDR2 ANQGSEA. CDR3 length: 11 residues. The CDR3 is CSAGLEGEAFF. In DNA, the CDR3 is TGCAGCGCCGGACTTGAAGGTGAAGCTTTCTTT.

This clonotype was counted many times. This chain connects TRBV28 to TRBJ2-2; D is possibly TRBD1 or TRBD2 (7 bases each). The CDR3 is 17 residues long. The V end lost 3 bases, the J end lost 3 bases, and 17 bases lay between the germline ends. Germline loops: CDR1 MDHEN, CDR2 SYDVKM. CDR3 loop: CASSFGAGGRDTGELFF. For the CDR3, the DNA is TGTGCCAGCAGTTTTGGCGCAGGGGGGAGGGACACCGGGGAGCTGTTTTTT.

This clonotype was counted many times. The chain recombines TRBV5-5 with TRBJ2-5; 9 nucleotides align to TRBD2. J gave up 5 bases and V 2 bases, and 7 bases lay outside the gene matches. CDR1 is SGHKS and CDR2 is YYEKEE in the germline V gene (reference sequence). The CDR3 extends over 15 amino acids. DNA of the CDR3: TGTGCCAGCAGCTTTCGCGGGAGGGCCTTGGAGACCCAGTACTTC. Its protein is CASSFRGRALETQYF.

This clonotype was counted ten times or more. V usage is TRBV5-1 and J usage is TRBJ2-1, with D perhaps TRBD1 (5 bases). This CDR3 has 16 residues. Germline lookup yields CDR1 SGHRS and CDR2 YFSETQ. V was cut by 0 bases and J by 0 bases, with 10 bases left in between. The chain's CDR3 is CASSLGPQGSYNEQFF. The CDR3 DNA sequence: TGCGCCAGCAGCTTGGGTCCCCAGGGCTCCTACAATGAGCAGTTCTTC.

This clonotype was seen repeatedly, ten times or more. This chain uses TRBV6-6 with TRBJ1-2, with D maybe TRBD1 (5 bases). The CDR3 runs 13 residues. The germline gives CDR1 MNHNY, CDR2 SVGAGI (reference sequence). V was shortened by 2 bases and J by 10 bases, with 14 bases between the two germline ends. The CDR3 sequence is CASSYKDPRDYTF. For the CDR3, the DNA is TGTGCCAGCAGTTACAAAGATCCCAGGGACTACACCTTC.

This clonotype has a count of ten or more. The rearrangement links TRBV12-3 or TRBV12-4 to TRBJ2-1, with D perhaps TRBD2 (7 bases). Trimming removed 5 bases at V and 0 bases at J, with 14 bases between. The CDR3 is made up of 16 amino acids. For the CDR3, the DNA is TGTGCCAGCAGTATAGGACTAGGGGGCTCCTACAATGAGCAGTTCTTC. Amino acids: CASSIGLGGSYNEQFF.

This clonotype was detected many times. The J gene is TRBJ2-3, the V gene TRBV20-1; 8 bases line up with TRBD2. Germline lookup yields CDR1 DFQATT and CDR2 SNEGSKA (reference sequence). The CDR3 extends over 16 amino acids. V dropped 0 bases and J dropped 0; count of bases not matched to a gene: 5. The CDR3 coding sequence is TGCAGTGCTAGAGACGGTAGCGGGGTTAGCACAGATACGCAGTATTTT. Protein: CSARDGSGVSTDTQYF.

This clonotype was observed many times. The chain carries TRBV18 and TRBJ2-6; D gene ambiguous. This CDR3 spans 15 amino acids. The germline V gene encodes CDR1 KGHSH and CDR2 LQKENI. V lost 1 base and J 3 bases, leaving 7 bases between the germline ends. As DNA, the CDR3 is TGTGCCAGCTCACCACTGGGTGATGGGGCCAACGTCCTGACTTTC. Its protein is CASSPLGDGANVLTF.

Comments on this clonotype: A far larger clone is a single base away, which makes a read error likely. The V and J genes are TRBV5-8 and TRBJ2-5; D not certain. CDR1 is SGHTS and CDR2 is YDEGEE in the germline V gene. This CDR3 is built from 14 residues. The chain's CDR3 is CACSSLTLGETQYF. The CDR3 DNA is TGTGCCTGCAGCTCGCTGACCCTGGGGGAGACCCAGTACTTC.

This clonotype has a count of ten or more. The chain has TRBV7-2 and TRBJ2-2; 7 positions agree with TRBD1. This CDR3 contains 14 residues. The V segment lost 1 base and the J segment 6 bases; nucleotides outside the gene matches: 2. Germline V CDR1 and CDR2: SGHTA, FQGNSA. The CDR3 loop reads CASSLGTGAGELFF. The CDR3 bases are TGTGCCAGCAGCTTAGGAACAGGGGCCGGGGAGCTGTTTTTT. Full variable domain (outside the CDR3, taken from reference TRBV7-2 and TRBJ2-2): GAGVSQSPSNKVTEKGKDVELRCDPISGHTALYWYRQSLGQGLEFLIYFQGNSAPDKSGLPSDRFSAERTGGSVSTLTIQRTQQEDSAVYLCASSLGTGAGELFFGEGSRLTVL.

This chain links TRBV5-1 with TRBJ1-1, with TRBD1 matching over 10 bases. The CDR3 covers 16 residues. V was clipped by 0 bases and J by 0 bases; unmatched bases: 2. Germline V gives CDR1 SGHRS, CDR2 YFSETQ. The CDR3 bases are TGCGCCAGCAGCTTGGGGACAGGGGGGCTGAACACTGAAGCTTTCTTT. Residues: CASSLGTGGLNTEAFF. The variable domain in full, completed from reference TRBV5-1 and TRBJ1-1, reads KAGVTQTPRYLIKTRGQQVTLSCSPISGHRSVSWYQQTPGQGLQFLFEYFSETQRNKGNFPGRFSGRQFSNSRSEMNVSTLELGDSALYLCASSLGTGGLNTEAFFGQGTRLTVV.